The T cell receptor beta chain described here comes from a study of blood T cell repertoires in COVID-19. Turning to the study itself: COVID-19 samples from acute and convalescent phases originated in the United States, Italy and Spain. T cells, B-cell-depleted T cells, or PBMCs provided the cDNA or gDNA that served as material.

CDR3 length: 13 residues. Germline V gene sequence: CDR1 SGHVS, CDR2 FQNEAQ. The V and J ends lost 1 base and 8 bases respectively, with 9 bases between them. Per the original data handling: Amplified reference gene primers provided the basis for estimating nucleated cell counts. Some clones are missing from TCRdb's copy, which holds only in-frame ones; the method was immunoSEQ multiplex PCR. D and trimming come from the DNA, and the V and J calls and clone size come from that table. Here the sample spans under 350,000 clones, 80% to 90% being singletons. In this sample, this clone turned up once. This clonotype was obtained from a woman in her 70s with acute or convalescent COVID-19. Sequenced input: peripheral blood. The chain is built from TRBV7-8 and TRBJ2-4; D might be TRBD2 (5 bases). CDR3 sequence reads: CASSLGVRDIQYF. The CDR3 DNA reads as TGTGCCAGCAGCTTAGGGGTGCGGGACATTCAGTACTTC.